This is a list of T cell receptor beta chains from one sample in a study of neurological immune-mediated disorders. TCRdb independently ran MiXCR on the 5' RACE reads; one entry per CDR3 protein. The table has fewer than 50,000 distinct CDR3 sequences, roughly 13% seen once. The sequenced sample consisted of PBMCs. These receptors came from a male donor with HTLV-1-associated myelopathy (HAM/TSP). Both conserved end residues are part of each CDR3. D genes are given only for firm matches. Not all rows give a size; the values are once, few, many and, for expanded clones, a class.

cdr3_aa,cdr3_nt,d_call,j_call,clone_size,v_call
CASSKRTGRDYGYTF,TGCGCCAGCAGCAAACGGACAGGGAGGGACTATGGCTACACCTTC,TRBD1,TRBJ1-2,many,TRBV4-3
CASSQTTGGYSPLHF,TGTGCCAGCAGCCAGACGACAGGGGGCTATTCACCCCTCCACTTT,TRBD1,TRBJ1-6,many,TRBV3-1
CASSPQGDYGYTF,TGTGCCAGCAGCCCGCAAGGGGACTATGGCTACACCTTC,-,TRBJ1-2,many,TRBV7-6
CASSFAGDRGGYEQYF,TGCGCCAGCAGCTTCGCCGGTGACAGGGGTGGGTACGAGCAGTACTTC,TRBD1,TRBJ2-7,many,TRBV5-1
CASSRGSLEKLFF,TGTGCCAGCTCACGGGGCTCCCTTGAAAAACTGTTTTTT,-,TRBJ1-4,many,TRBV18
CASSHWDRVNTEAFF,TGTGCCAGCAGTCACTGGGACAGGGTAAACACTGAAGCTTTCTTT,TRBD1,TRBJ1-1,many,TRBV27
CASSLGAQPQHF,TGTGCCAGCAGCTTAGGGGCTCAGCCCCAGCATTTT,-,TRBJ1-5,many,TRBV7-9
CSASHGLATDTQYF,TGCAGTGCTAGCCACGGACTGGCTACAGATACGCAGTATTTT,-,TRBJ2-3,many,TRBV20-1
CASSLSGTGVLYEQYF,TGTGCCAGCAGCCTATCCGGGACAGGGGTTTTGTACGAGCAGTACTTC,TRBD1,TRBJ2-7,few,TRBV5-5
CASSLGPTVSNQPQHF,TGTGCCAGCAGCTTGGGGCCGACGGTTAGCAATCAGCCCCAGCATTTT,-,TRBJ1-5,many,TRBV5-6
CASIGIGSYEQYF,TGTGCCAGCATAGGGATAGGCTCCTACGAGCAGTACTTC,-,TRBJ2-7,-,TRBV11-2
CASSLRTVGDTGELFF,TGTGCCAGCAGCCTCCGGACAGTGGGGGACACCGGGGAGCTGTTTTTT,-,TRBJ2-2,many,TRBV7-2
CASSFRGALAKNIQYF,TGTGCCAGCAGTTTCCGAGGTGCACTAGCCAAAAACATTCAGTACTTC,-,TRBJ2-4,many,TRBV6-5
CATSATRAGQNTEAFF,TGTGCCACCAGTGCCACCCGGGCAGGGCAGAACACTGAAGCTTTCTTT,-,TRBJ1-1,many,TRBV24-1
CASDRGYSNQPQHF,TGTGCCAGCGACAGGGGTTATAGCAATCAGCCCCAGCATTTT,TRBD1,TRBJ1-5,-,TRBV19
CASGRDPTDTQYF,TGTGCCAGCGGCCGGGACCCCACAGATACGCAGTATTTT,-,TRBJ2-3,many,TRBV6-5
CASSPEGWTGELFF,TGTGCCAGCAGCCCCGAGGGGTGGACCGGGGAGCTGTTTTTT,-,TRBJ2-2,few,TRBV7-2
CASSDETQYF,TGTGCCAGCAGTGATGAGACCCAGTACTTC,-,TRBJ2-5,many,TRBV2
CSVEEGLPGSYNEQFF,TGCAGCGTTGAAGAAGGACTCCCTGGCTCCTACAATGAGCAGTTCTTC,-,TRBJ2-1,-,TRBV29-1
CASSQDSGGRRNSPLHF,TGTGCCAGCAGCCAAGATTCGGGGGGGCGAAGGAATTCACCCCTCCACTTT,-,TRBJ1-6,many,TRBV3-1
CASREQGRGGSIQYF,TGTGCCAGCAGAGAACAGGGGAGGGGAGGAAGCATTCAGTACTTC,-,TRBJ2-4,-,TRBV12-3/TRBV12-4
CASSQERGRGDEKLFF,TGCGCCAGCAGCCAAGAACGGGGAAGGGGTGATGAAAAACTGTTTTTT,-,TRBJ1-4,many,TRBV4-3
CASSQTGLNSPLHF,TGTGCCAGCAGTCAGACAGGGTTAAATTCACCCCTCCACTTT,TRBD1,TRBJ1-6,many,TRBV6-6
CASSPARVDTQYF,TGTGCCAGCAGCCCCGCGCGGGTAGATACGCAGTATTTT,-,TRBJ2-3,many,TRBV7-9
CASASQGLAGGHAIQYF,TGTGCCAGCGCCTCTCAGGGGTTAGCGGGGGGGCATGCCATTCAGTACTTC,TRBD2,TRBJ2-4,many,TRBV7-2
CASSRPGGSSYGYTF,TGTGCCAGCAGCCGCCCGGGGGGCTCCAGCTATGGCTACACCTTC,-,TRBJ1-2,many,TRBV16
CASSPNGRPYEQFF,TGCGCCAGCAGTCCGAACGGCCGGCCTTATGAGCAGTTCTTC,-,TRBJ2-1,-,TRBV5-1
CASRPDGFGTGELFF,TGTGCAAGTCGCCCCGACGGGTTTGGCACCGGGGAGCTGTTTTTT,-,TRBJ2-2,-,TRBV12-2
CASSPRTSGGLTNEQFF,TGCGCCAGCAGCCCACGGACTAGCGGGGGGTTAACGAATGAGCAGTTCTTC,TRBD2,TRBJ2-1,many,TRBV5-1
CASSYSKGGGANTEAFF,TGTGCCAGCAGTTACTCAAAGGGAGGTGGAGCTAACACTGAAGCTTTCTTT,-,TRBJ1-1,many,TRBV6-2/TRBV6-3